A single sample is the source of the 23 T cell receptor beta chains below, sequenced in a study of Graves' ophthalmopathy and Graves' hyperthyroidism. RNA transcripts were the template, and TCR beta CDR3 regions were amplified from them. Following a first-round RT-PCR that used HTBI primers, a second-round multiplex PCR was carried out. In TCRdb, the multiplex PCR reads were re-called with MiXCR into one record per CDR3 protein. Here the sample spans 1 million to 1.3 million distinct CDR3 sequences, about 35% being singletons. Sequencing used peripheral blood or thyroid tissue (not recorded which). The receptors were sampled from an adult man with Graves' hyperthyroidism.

The CDR3 DNA reads as TGTGCCAGCAGCCAATGGGCTGAAGAGACCCAGTACTTC. It encodes CASSQWAEETQYF. The chain is built from TRBV14 and TRBJ2-5; D unresolved. Germline V gene lookup returns CDR1 SGHDN and CDR2 FVKESK. V shed 2 bases and J shed 3 bases, with 7 bases lying between them. CDR3 length equals 13 residues.

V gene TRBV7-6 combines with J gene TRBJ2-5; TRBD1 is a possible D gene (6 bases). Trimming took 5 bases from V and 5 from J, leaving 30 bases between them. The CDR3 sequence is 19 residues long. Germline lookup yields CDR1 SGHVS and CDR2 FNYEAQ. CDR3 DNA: TGTGCCAGCAGCCTAAAATTGGACAGAAACCCCAGTCCCGGGGAGACCCAGTACTTC. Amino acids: CASSLKLDRNPSPGETQYF. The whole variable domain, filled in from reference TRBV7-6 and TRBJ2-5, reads GAGVSQSPRYKVTKRGQDVALRCDPISGHVSLYWYRQALGQGPEFLTYFNYEAQQDKSGLPNDRFSAERPEGSISTLTIQRTEQRDSAMYRCASSLKLDRNPSPGETQYFGPGTRLLVL.

The CDR3 loop reads CATSTGQGVTGELFF. The CDR3 DNA reads as TGTGCCACCAGCACGGGACAGGGGGTCACCGGGGAGCTGTTTTTT. This sequence joins TRBV15 and TRBJ2-2, with TRBD1 identical over 11 bases. Per the germline V gene, CDR1 is LNHNV and CDR2 is YYDKDF (reference sequence). This CDR3 has 15 amino acids. With 4 bases clipped from V and 4 bases from J, the junction kept 2 bases outside the gene matches.

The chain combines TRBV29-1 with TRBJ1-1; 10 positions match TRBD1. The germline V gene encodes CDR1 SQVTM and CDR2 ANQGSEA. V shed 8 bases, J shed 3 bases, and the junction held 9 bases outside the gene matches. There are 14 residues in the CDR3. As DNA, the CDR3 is TGCAGCTTGGTAGACGGGACAGGGGACACTGAAGCTTTCTTT. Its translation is CSLVDGTGDTEAFF.

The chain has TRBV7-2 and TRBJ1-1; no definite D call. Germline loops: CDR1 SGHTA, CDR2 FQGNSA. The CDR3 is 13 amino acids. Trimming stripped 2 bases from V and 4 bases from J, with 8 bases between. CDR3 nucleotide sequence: TGTGCCAGCAGCTTACTAGCGGGCACTGAAGCTTTCTTT. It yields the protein CASSLLAGTEAFF. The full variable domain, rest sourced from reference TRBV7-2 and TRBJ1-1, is GAGVSQSPSNKVTEKGKDVELRCDPISGHTALYWYRQSLGQGLEFLIYFQGNSAPDKSGLPSDRFSAERTGGSVSTLTIQRTQQEDSAVYLCASSLLAGTEAFFGQGTRLTVV.

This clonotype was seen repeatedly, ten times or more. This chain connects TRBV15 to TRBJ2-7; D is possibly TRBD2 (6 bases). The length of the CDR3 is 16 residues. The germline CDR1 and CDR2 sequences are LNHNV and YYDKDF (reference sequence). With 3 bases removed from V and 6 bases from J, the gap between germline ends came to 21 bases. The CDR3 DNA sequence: TGTGCCACCAGCAGCCCCCGGGGTAGGGGAGGAGGCGAGCAGTACTTC. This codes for CATSSPRGRGGGEQYF.

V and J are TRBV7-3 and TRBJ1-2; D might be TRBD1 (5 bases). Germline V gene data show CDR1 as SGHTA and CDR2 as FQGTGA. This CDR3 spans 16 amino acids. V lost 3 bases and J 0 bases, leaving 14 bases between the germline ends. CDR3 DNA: TGTGCCAGCAGCTTGTCACGCGGGGGAACTAACTATGGCTACACCTTC. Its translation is CASSLSRGGTNYGYTF.

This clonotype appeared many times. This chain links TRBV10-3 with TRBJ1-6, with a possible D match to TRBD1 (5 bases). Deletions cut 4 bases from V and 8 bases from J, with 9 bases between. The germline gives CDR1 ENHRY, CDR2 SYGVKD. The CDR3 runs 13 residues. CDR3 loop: CAISGQGDSPLHF. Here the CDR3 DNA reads TGTGCCATCAGTGGGCAGGGTGATTCACCCCTCCACTTT.

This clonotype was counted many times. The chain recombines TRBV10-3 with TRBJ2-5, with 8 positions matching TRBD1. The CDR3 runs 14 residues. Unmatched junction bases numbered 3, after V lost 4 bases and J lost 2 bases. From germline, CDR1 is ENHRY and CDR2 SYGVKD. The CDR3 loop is CAISGDRLQETQYF. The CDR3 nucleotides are TGTGCCATCAGTGGGGACAGGCTACAAGAGACCCAGTACTTC.

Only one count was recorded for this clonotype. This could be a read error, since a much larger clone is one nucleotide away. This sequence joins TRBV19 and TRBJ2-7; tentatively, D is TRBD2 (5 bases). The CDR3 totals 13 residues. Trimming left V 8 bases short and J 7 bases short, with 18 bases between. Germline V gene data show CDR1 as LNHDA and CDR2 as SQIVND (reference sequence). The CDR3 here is CASGEGLVREQYF. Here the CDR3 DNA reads TGTGCCAGTGGCGAGGGCTTGGTGAGGGAGCAGTACTTC.

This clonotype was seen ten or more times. The CDR3 nucleotides are TGTGCCAGCAGCCAACCGGGACAGGGTCGCGAGCAGTACTTC. Translating it yields CASSQPGQGREQYF. V is TRBV14 and J is TRBJ2-7, with 9 bases that match TRBD1. The CDR3 consists of 14 residues. V dropped 2 bases and J dropped 6; count of bases not matched to a gene: 5. The germline gives CDR1 SGHDN, CDR2 FVKESK.

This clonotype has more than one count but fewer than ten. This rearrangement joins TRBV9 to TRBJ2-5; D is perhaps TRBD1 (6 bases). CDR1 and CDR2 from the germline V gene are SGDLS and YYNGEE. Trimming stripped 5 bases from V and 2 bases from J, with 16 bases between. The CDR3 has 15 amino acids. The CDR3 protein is CASSFFAGQQETQYF. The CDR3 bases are TGTGCCAGCAGTTTTTTTGCTGGACAGCAAGAGACCCAGTACTTC. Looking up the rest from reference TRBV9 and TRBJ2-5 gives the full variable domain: DSGVTQTPKHLITATGQRVTLRCSPRSGDLSVYWYQQSLDQGLQFLIQYYNGEERAKGNILERFSAQQFPDLHSELNLSSLELGDSALYFCASSFFAGQQETQYFGPGTRLLVL.

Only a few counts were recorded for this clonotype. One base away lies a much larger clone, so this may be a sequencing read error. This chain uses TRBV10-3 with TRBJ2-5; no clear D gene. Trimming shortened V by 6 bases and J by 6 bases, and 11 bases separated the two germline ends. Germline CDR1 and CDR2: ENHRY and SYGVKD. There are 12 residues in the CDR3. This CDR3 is CAISSRRQTQYF. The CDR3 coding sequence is TGTGCCATCAGCTCCCGTAGGCAGACCCAGTACTTC.

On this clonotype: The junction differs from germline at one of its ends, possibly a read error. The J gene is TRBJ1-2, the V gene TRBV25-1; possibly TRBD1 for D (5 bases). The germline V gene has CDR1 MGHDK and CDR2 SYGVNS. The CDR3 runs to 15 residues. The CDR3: CTSQTGTAANYGYTF. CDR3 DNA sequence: TGTACCAGCCAAACCGGGACCGCGGCTAACTATGGCTACACCTTC.

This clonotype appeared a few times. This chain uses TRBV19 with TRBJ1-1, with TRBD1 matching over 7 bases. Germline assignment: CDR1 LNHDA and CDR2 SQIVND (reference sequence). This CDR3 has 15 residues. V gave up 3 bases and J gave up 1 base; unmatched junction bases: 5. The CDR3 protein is CASSISRTGNTEAFF. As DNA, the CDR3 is TGTGCCAGTAGTATCTCAAGGACAGGGAACACTGAAGCTTTCTTT.

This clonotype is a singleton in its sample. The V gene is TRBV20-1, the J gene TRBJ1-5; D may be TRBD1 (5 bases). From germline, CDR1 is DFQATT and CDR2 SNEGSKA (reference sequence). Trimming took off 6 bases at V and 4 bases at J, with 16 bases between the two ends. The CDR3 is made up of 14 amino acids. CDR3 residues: CSAYPGTSNQPQHF. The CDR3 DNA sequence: TGCAGTGCCTATCCAGGGACCTCAAATCAGCCCCAGCATTTT.

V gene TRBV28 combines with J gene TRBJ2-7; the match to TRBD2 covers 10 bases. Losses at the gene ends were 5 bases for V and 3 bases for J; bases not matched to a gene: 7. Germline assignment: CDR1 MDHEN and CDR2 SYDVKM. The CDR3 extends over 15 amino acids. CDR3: CASSPAGGVYYEQYF. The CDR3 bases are TGTGCCAGCAGTCCAGCGGGGGGGGTCTACTACGAGCAGTACTTC.

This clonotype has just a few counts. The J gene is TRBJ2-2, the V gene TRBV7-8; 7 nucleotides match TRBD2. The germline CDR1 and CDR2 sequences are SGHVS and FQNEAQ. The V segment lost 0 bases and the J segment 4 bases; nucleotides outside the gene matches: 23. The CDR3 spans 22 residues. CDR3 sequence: CASSLARLLARVSQKGTGELFF. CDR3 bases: TGTGCCAGCAGCTTAGCTCGGCTACTAGCGAGAGTGTCTCAGAAGGGCACCGGGGAGCTGTTTTTT.

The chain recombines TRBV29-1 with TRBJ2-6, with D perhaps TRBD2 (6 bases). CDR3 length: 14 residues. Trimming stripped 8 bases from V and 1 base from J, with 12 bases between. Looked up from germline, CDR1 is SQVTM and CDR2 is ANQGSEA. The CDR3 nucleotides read TGCAGCCCTCCCCGGGGGTCTGGGGCCAACGTCCTGACTTTC. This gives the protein CSPPRGSGANVLTF.

The DNA for the CDR3 is TGTGCCAGCAGTTTACAGGGGTTTTCCTCCTACGAGCAGTACTTC. This codes for CASSLQGFSSYEQYF. The chain links TRBV6-5 to TRBJ2-7; 7 nucleotides align to TRBD1. This CDR3 comprises 15 residues. Germline lookup yields CDR1 MNHEY and CDR2 SVGAGI. Trimming at V came to 4 bases and at J to 0 bases, leaving 6 bases not matched to a gene.

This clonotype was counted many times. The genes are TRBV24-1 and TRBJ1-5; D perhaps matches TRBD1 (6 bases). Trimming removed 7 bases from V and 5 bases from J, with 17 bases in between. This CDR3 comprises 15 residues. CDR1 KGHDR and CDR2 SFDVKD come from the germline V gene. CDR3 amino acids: CATSETGTKDQPQHF. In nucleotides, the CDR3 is TGTGCCACCAGCGAAACAGGGACAAAGGATCAGCCCCAGCATTTT.

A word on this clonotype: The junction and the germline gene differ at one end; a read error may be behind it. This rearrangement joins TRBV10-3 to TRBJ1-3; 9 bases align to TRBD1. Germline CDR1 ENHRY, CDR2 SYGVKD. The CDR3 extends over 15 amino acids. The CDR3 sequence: CASSERDRAGNTTYF. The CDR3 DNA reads TGTGCCAGCAGTGAGCGGGACAGGGCTGGAAACACCACATATTTT.

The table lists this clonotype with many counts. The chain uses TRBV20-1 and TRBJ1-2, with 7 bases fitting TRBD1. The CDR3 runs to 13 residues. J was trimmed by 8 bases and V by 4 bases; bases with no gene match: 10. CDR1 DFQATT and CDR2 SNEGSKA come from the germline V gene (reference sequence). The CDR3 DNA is TGCAGTGCTACAAAACAGACAGGGAGCGGCTACACCTTC. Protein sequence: CSATKQTGSGYTF.